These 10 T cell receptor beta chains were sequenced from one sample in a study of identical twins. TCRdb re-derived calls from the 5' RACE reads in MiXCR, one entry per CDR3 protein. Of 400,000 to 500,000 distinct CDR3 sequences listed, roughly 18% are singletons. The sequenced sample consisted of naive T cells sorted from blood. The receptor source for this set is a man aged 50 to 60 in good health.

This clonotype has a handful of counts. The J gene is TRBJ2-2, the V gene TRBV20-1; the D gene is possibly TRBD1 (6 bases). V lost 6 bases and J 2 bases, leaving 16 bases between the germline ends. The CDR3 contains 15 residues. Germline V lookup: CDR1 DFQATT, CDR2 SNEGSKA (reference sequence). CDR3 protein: CSAKRQVPNTGELFF. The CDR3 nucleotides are TGCAGTGCGAAGAGACAGGTGCCCAACACCGGGGAGCTGTTTTTT.

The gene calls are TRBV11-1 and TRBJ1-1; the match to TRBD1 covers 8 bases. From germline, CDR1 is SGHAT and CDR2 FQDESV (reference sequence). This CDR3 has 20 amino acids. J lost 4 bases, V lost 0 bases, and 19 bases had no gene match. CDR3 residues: CASSLAKALWQGARGTEAFF. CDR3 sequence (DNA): TGTGCCAGCAGCTTAGCGAAGGCTCTTTGGCAGGGGGCGCGTGGCACTGAAGCTTTCTTT.

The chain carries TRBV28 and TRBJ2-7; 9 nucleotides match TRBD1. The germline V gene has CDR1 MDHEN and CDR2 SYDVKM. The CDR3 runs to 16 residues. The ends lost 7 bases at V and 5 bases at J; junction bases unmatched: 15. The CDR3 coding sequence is TGTGCCAGCACTGAATTTACAGGGGGCGCCGGAAACGAGCAGTACTTC. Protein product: CASTEFTGGAGNEQYF.

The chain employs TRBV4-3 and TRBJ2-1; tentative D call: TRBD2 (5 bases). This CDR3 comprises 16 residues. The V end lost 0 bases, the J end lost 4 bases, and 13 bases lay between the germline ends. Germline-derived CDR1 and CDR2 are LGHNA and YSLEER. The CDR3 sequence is CASSQEWSGGYNEQFF. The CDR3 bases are TGCGCCAGCAGCCAAGAATGGTCCGGAGGATACAATGAGCAGTTCTTC.

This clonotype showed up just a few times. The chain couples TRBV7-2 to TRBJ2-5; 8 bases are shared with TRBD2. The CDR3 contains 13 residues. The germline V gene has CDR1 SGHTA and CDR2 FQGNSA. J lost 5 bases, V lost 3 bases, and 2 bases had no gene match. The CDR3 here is CASSFGLAETQYF. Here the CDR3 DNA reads TGTGCCAGCAGCTTTGGACTAGCCGAGACCCAGTACTTC. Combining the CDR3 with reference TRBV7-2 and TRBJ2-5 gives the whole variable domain GAGVSQSPSNKVTEKGKDVELRCDPISGHTALYWYRQSLGQGLEFLIYFQGNSAPDKSGLPSDRFSAERTGGSVSTLTIQRTQQEDSAVYLCASSFGLAETQYFGPGTRLLVL.

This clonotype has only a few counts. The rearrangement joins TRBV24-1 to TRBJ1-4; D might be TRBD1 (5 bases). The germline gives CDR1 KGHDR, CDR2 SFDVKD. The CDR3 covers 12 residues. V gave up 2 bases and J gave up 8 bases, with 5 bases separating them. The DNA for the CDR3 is TGTGCCACCAGTGATTGGGGGGAAAAACTGTTTTTT. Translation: CATSDWGEKLFF.

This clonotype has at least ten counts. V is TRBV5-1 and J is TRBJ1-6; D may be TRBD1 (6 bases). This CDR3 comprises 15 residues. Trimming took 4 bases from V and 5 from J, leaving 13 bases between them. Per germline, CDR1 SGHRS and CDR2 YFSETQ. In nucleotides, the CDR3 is TGCGCCAGCAGCCTTGCGGGGGCGAATAATTCACCCCTCCACTTT. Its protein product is CASSLAGANNSPLHF.

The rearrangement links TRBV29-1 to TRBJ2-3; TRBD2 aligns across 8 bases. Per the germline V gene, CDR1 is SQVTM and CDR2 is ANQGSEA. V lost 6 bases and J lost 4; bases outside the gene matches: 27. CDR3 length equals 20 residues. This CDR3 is CSVVDRRLNRLATSSDTQYF. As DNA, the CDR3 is TGCAGCGTCGTAGATAGGAGACTTAACCGACTAGCGACGTCCTCAGATACGCAGTATTTT.

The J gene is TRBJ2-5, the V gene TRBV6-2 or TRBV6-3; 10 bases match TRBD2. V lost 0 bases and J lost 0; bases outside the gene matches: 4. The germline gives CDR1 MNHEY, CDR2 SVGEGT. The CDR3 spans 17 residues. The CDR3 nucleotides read TGTGCCAGCAGTTACTCCCTAGCGGGGGACCACCAAGAGACCCAGTACTTC. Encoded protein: CASSYSLAGDHQETQYF.

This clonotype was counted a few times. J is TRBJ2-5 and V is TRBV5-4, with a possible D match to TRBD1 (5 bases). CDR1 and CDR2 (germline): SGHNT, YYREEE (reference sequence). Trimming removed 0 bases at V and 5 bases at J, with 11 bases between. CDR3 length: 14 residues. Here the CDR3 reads CASSLVGRRETQYF. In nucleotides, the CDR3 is TGTGCCAGCAGCTTGGTGGGGCGGCGGGAGACCCAGTACTTC.